The 7 T cell receptor beta chains below all came from one sample that was sequenced in a study of shared clonotypes between healthy human individuals. Data came from immunoSEQ multiplex PCR; TCRdb stores just in-frame clones and leaves some out. The repertoire holds a few million clones, with 80% to 95% as singletons. The sample comprised naive CD4+ T cells from PBMCs. As to subset: CD45RA+ positively selected. All receptors derive from a man between 18 and 35 years old in good health. Some clones in this sample may be carry-over from other donors' samples.

The chain carries TRBV5-5 and TRBJ2-6; D is unclear. Between the trimmed V and J ends, which lost 0 bases and 0 bases, there was a span of 4 bases. CDR1 and CDR2 (germline): SGHKS, YYEKEE (reference sequence). The CDR3 is 15 amino acids. The CDR3 DNA reads as TGTGCCAGCAGCTTGGCAGTCTCTGGGGCCAACGTCCTGACTTTC. It specifies CASSLAVSGANVLTF.

The V gene is TRBV11-3, the J gene TRBJ1-5; weak D call: TRBD1 (5 bases). Germline V gene sequence: CDR1 SGHNT, CDR2 YENEEA. Deletions cut 2 bases from V and 4 bases from J, with 18 bases between. The CDR3 runs to 17 residues. This chain's CDR3 is CASSLLREGPSNQPQHF. The CDR3, as DNA: TGTGCCAGCAGCTTATTACGGGAGGGGCCTTCTAATCAGCCCCAGCATTTT.

The chain links TRBV2 to TRBJ1-1; no clear D gene. Trimming took off 4 bases at V and 7 bases at J, with 13 bases between the two ends. Germline V gene lookup returns CDR1 SNHLY and CDR2 FYNNEI. The CDR3 consists of 13 residues. DNA for the CDR3: TGTGCCAGCAGTGGGGCGAAAGGGATTGAAGCTTTCTTT. It yields the protein CASSGAKGIEAFF.

The gene calls are TRBV7-2 and TRBJ2-7, with 9 bases that match TRBD2. This CDR3 has 17 amino acids. Trimming took 2 bases from V and 2 from J; bases not matched to a gene: 10. Germline assignment: CDR1 SGHTA and CDR2 FQGNSA. The CDR3 sequence is CASSLLSGSAIAYEQYF. The DNA for the CDR3 is TGTGCCAGCAGCTTACTTAGCGGGAGCGCGATAGCCTACGAGCAGTACTTC.

As to this clone: The sample carries other DNA sequences with the same CDR3. This chain links TRBV27 with TRBJ2-3; the D is unclear. The germline CDR1 and CDR2 sequences are MNHEY and SMNVEV (reference sequence). Trimming took 5 bases from V and 6 from J, leaving 6 bases between them. The CDR3 is made up of 11 amino acids. This chain's CDR3 is CASSESDTQYF. The CDR3 DNA sequence: TGTGCCAGCAGTGAATCCGATACGCAGTATTTT.

In its sample, this clone was seen once. V and J are TRBV14 and TRBJ2-7, with TRBD2 matching over 12 bases. The CDR3 is 15 residues long. Trimming at V came to 4 bases and at J to 5 bases, leaving 6 bases not matched to a gene. CDR1 is SGHDN and CDR2 is FVKESK in the germline V gene. The CDR3, as DNA: TGTGCCAGCAGCCGCACTAGCGGGAGGCTCGACGAGCAGTACTTC. This codes for CASSRTSGRLDEQYF.

The CDR3 loop is CATESPGGDNEQFF. CDR3 DNA: TGTGCCACCGAATCCCCGGGGGGTGACAATGAGCAGTTCTTC. This chain links TRBV28 with TRBJ2-1; 7 bases are a match to TRBD2. Germline V gives CDR1 MDHEN, CDR2 SYDVKM. Germline trimming cut 10 bases from V and 5 bases from J; bases unmatched to any gene: 11. The CDR3 runs 14 residues.